This T cell receptor (beta chain) appears in the sequencing data of a study of beta chain features in type 1 diabetes. Of the isolated RNA, all was reverse transcribed, and so the sequenced material was expressed TCRB transcripts. TCRdb's table, derived via immunoSEQ multiplex PCR, lists solely in-frame clones and lacks some. This sample has over 700,000 clones, with about a sixth found just once. Study-level results: Cells with high TCR expression could be over-represented by cDNA sequencing.

This clone was observed a few times. Antigen: not known. The sequence came from a woman between 18 and 30 years old in good health. The specimen was naive CD4+ T cells from blood.

CDR3 loop: CASSLMTGDREQFF. The CDR3 nucleotides read TGTGCCAGCAGCTTAATGACAGGGGATCGTGAGCAGTTCTTC. This chain uses TRBV7-2 with TRBJ2-1, with TRBD1 identical over 8 bases. Germline trimming cut 2 bases from V and 9 bases from J; bases unmatched to any gene: 6. CDR1 is SGHTA, CDR2 FQGNSA, per germline. The CDR3 extends over 14 amino acids.